These 25 T cell receptor beta chains came from one sample sequenced in a study of spatial heterogeneity in lung cancer (dated by TCRdb to between 2019 and 2020). The library was prepared using 5' RACE. For sequencing, a NextSeq 500 was employed. The public reads were run again by TCRdb, first through fastp at Q25 and then through MiXCR, and only productive beta chains were kept. Rows merge per CDR3 protein into single entries with the most common DNA and genes. Here the sample has about 38,000 distinct CDR3 sequences; 7.5% occur a single time. In total, the top ten clones hold roughly 28% of the sample. Sample time point, as interpreted from the label and publication: sample taken at primary tumor resection. Whole RNA extracted from tumor and nontumor lung tissue, or from cryopreserved PBMC samples, was used for TCR sequencing without cell sorting. The sample was PBMCs, taken at surgery. The receptors were gathered from a male donor with early-stage non-small cell lung cancer.

This clonotype was seen at least ten times. The chain uses TRBV29-1 and TRBJ2-3, with D unclear. Trimming cost V 4 bases and J 2 bases, with 7 bases left between them. The CDR3 length is 12 residues. Germline-derived CDR1 and CDR2 are SQVTM and ANQGSEA. The CDR3 bases are TGCAGCGTTGGTCAGCTCACAGATACGCAGTATTTT. It translates to CSVGQLTDTQYF.

In this sample, this clonotype turned up many times. The CDR3: CASSRALAGSYEQYV. The CDR3 DNA sequence: TGTGCCAGCAGTCGTGCCCTAGCGGGATCATACGAGCAGTACGTC. This sequence joins TRBV28 and TRBJ2-7; 9 nucleotides match TRBD2. Germline loops: CDR1 MDHEN, CDR2 SYDVKM. Unmatched junction bases numbered 9, after V lost 5 bases and J lost 4 bases. This CDR3 comprises 15 residues.

In this sample, this clonotype turned up a few times. J is TRBJ2-5 and V is TRBV11-2, with 7 bases that match TRBD1. Germline assignment: CDR1 SGHAT and CDR2 FQNNGV. With V trimmed by 2 bases and J by 5 bases, 8 bases remained unmatched. The CDR3 spans 15 residues. CDR3 in amino acids: CASSLRLGGRETQYF. CDR3 coding DNA: TGTGCCAGCAGCTTACGTCTAGGGGGCCGGGAGACCCAGTACTTC.

This clonotype was recorded at least ten times. The rearrangement uses TRBV5-6 and TRBJ2-7; D gene ambiguous. The V gene lost 4 bases and the J gene lost 0 bases, with 11 bases spanning the gap. Germline V gene lookup returns CDR1 SGHDT and CDR2 YYEEEE. The CDR3 consists of 14 residues. The CDR3 nucleotides read TGTGCCAGCAGCGAGCGACTGACCTCCTACGAGCAGTACTTC. It specifies CASSERLTSYEQYF.

This sequence joins TRBV14 and TRBJ2-1, with 11 bases that match TRBD1. The CDR3 contains 14 residues. The germline gives CDR1 SGHDN, CDR2 FVKESK. V dropped 5 bases and J dropped 10; count of bases not matched to a gene: 7. The CDR3 sequence: CASSTRTGGVEQFF. In nucleotides, the CDR3 is TGTGCCAGCAGCACCCGGACAGGGGGCGTAGAGCAGTTCTTC.

Many counts were recorded for this clonotype. V is TRBV23-1 and J is TRBJ2-7; TRBD1 matches at 8 bases. TRBV23-1 is an ORF for which the function is uncertain. This CDR3 has 15 amino acids. The V gene end was trimmed by 2 bases and the J gene end by 7 bases; junction bases not matched to a gene: 10. As DNA, the CDR3 is TGCGCCAGCAGTCAAAACGGGACAGGATGGGGGGAGCAGTACTTC. Its protein product is CASSQNGTGWGEQYF.

This clonotype was seen many times. The CDR3 spells CASSRTSGSYNEQFF. The CDR3 region has the DNA TGTGCCAGCAGCCGGACTAGCGGGTCCTACAATGAGCAGTTCTTC. The chain links TRBV5-6 to TRBJ2-1; 11 nucleotides agree with TRBD2. This CDR3 has 15 amino acids. V was pared by 4 bases and J by 1 base, with 1 base of the junction left unmatched. Germline V CDR1 and CDR2: SGHDT, YYEEEE.

The table lists this clonotype with many counts. CDR3 DNA: TGTGCCAGCAGCTTAGGGCTAGCGGGAGGAAGCACAGATACGCAGTATTTT. Protein sequence: CASSLGLAGGSTDTQYF. V gene TRBV7-9 combines with J gene TRBJ2-3; 11 bases map to TRBD2. Germline CDR1 is SEHNR and CDR2 is FQNEAQ (reference sequence). The CDR3 has 17 residues. V was clipped by 1 base and J by 0 bases; unmatched bases: 3.

This clonotype was picked up many times. The V call is TRBV12-3 or TRBV12-4, the J call TRBJ2-1; 9 bases fit TRBD2. This CDR3 has 15 residues. The ends lost 5 bases at V and 12 bases at J; junction bases unmatched: 14. CDR3 amino acids: CASSHNSGGLGGQFF. CDR3 DNA sequence: TGTGCCAGCAGTCACAATAGCGGGGGTTTAGGTGGGCAGTTCTTC.

This clonotype was found many times. The genes are TRBV30 and TRBJ2-2; D unresolved. The CDR3 spans 10 residues. The V end was cut by 5 bases, the J end by 4 bases, with 2 bases between. Looked up from germline, CDR1 is GTSNPN and CDR2 is SVGIG (reference sequence). The CDR3 DNA reads TGTGCCTGGTCCACCGGGGAGCTGTTTTTT. It yields the protein CAWSTGELFF.

Many counts were recorded for this clonotype. V and J are TRBV6-5 and TRBJ1-6; tentatively, D is TRBD1 (5 bases). V shed 2 bases and J shed 9 bases, with 11 bases lying between them. Per the germline V gene, CDR1 is MNHEY and CDR2 is SVGAGI. This CDR3 comprises 14 residues. CDR3 coding DNA: TGTGCCAGCAGTTACGGGCCTAGGGGTTCACCCCTCCACTTT. This sequence encodes CASSYGPRGSPLHF.

This clonotype was picked up many times. The V call is TRBV18, the J call TRBJ2-1, with TRBD2 matching over 13 bases. CDR3 length equals 17 residues. V lost 3 bases and J lost 2; bases outside the gene matches: 4. The germline gives CDR1 KGHSH, CDR2 LQKENI. CDR3 in amino acids: CASSPLLAGGAYNEQFF. The CDR3 DNA sequence: TGTGCCAGCTCACCCTTACTAGCGGGAGGGGCCTACAATGAGCAGTTCTTC.

This clonotype was recorded many times. The chain recombines TRBV29-1 with TRBJ2-7, with a weak D call TRBD2 (5 bases). This CDR3 is built from 14 residues. Germline V gene lookup returns CDR1 SQVTM and CDR2 ANQGSEA. CDR3 amino acids: CNRGWVFCSYEQYV. The CDR3 nucleotides are TGCAACCGGGGTTGGGTGTTCTGCTCCTACGAGCAGTACGTC.

This clonotype came up many times. J is TRBJ2-3 and V is TRBV7-2; D remains unclear. CDR1 is SGHTA, CDR2 FQGNSA, per germline. V was pared by 3 bases and J by 6 bases, with 10 bases between. The CDR3 is 13 amino acids. Here the CDR3 DNA reads TGTGCCAGCAGCTTTCAGCTGCAGGATACGCAGTATTTT. Translated: CASSFQLQDTQYF. Based on the CDR3 plus reference TRBV7-2 and TRBJ2-3, the full variable domain is GAGVSQSPSNKVTEKGKDVELRCDPISGHTALYWYRQSLGQGLEFLIYFQGNSAPDKSGLPSDRFSAERTGGSVSTLTIQRTQQEDSAVYLCASSFQLQDTQYFGPGTRLTVL.

Ten or more counts support this clonotype. The chain links TRBV6-2 or TRBV6-3 to TRBJ2-3; weak D call: TRBD2 (6 bases). Trimming left V 2 bases short and J 6 bases short, with 12 bases between. The germline V gene encodes CDR1 MNHEY and CDR2 SVGEGT. This CDR3 has 14 amino acids. The CDR3 here is CASSYGPGRDTQYF. For the CDR3, the DNA is TGTGCCAGCAGTTACGGGCCTGGGAGGGATACGCAGTATTTT.

There are a few counts of this clonotype. The chain combines TRBV3-1 with TRBJ2-1; D call uncertain. The CDR3 has 13 amino acids. The germline gives CDR1 LGHDT, CDR2 YNNKEL (reference sequence). The V gene lost 0 bases and the J gene lost 14 bases, with 14 bases spanning the gap. CDR3 region: CASSQDDGLREFF. In DNA, the CDR3 is TGTGCCAGCAGCCAAGATGACGGGCTCCGAGAGTTCTTC.

The table lists this clonotype with a few counts. The chain combines TRBV4-3 with TRBJ1-2; a possible D gene is TRBD1 (5 bases). Per germline, CDR1 LGHNA and CDR2 YSLEER. V lost 0 bases and J lost 4, with 9 bases in between. CDR3 size: 14 residues. CDR3 nucleotides: TGCGCCAGCAGCCAAGAGGGGCCGCCCTATGGCTACACCTTC. It translates to CASSQEGPPYGYTF.

As for this clonotype: This may stem from a read error, because a much larger clone lies one nucleotide away. V and J are TRBV6-1 and TRBJ2-3; D possibly matches TRBD1 or TRBD2 (7 bases each). CDR3 length: 14 amino acids. Germline assignment: CDR1 MNHNS and CDR2 SASEGT. V was trimmed by 6 bases and J by 5 bases, leaving 15 bases between them. The CDR3 nucleotides are TGTGCCAGCAGCTTCCAGGGGGGGGGAGATACGCAGTATTTT. It is translated as CASSFQGGGDTQYF.

This clonotype occurred a few times. This chain connects TRBV7-9 to TRBJ2-4; D unresolved. Germline V gives CDR1 SEHNR, CDR2 FQNEAQ (reference sequence). CDR3 length: 15 amino acids. V was trimmed by 1 base and J by 0 bases, leaving 7 bases between them. Written as DNA, the CDR3 is TGTGCCAGCAGCTTAGAGGGCATAGCCAAAAACATTCAGTACTTC. Translation: CASSLEGIAKNIQYF.

This clonotype was observed many times. The rearrangement links TRBV28 to TRBJ2-7, with TRBD2 as a possible D gene (6 bases). V was shortened by 4 bases and J by 1 base, with 11 bases between the two germline ends. This CDR3 region has 14 residues. The germline gives CDR1 MDHEN, CDR2 SYDVKM. CDR3 protein: CASSSGGFSYEQYV. The CDR3, as DNA: TGTGCCAGCAGTTCCGGGGGTTTTTCCTACGAGCAGTACGTC.

Ten or more counts support this clonotype. V usage is TRBV5-8 and J usage is TRBJ2-1; 7 positions agree with TRBD2. Germline values: CDR1 SGHTS, CDR2 YDEGEE. CDR3 length: 16 amino acids. Trimming removed 6 bases from V and 4 bases from J; junction bases left unmatched: 13. The DNA for the CDR3 is TGTGCCAGCAATCCTGGCGGGAGTCACCCTTACAATGAGCAGTTCTTC. Its protein is CASNPGGSHPYNEQFF.

This clonotype appeared a few times. The J gene is TRBJ1-1, the V gene TRBV7-6, with a weak D call TRBD1 (6 bases). Germline V gene data show CDR1 as SGHVS and CDR2 as FNYEAQ. The CDR3 runs 16 residues. V was cut by 6 bases and J by 2 bases, with 19 bases left in between. CDR3 amino acids: CASRDFRDTLNTEAFF. CDR3 bases: TGTGCCAGCAGAGACTTCCGGGACACGTTAAACACTGAAGCTTTCTTT.

This clonotype was seen many times. Written as DNA, the CDR3 is TGCGCCAGCAGCTTGGGAGGGAATGGGGGAACTGAAGCTTTCTTT. Translation gives CASSLGGNGGTEAFF. The V gene is TRBV5-1, the J gene TRBJ1-1; possible D gene TRBD1, 5 bases. From germline, CDR1 is SGHRS and CDR2 YFSETQ. V lost 0 bases, J lost 5 bases, and 14 bases lay in between. The CDR3 is 15 amino acids.

V usage is TRBV12-3 or TRBV12-4 and J usage is TRBJ1-1; D is ambiguous. The CDR3 runs 14 residues. The ends were cut back, 7 bases at V and 1 base at J, with 13 bases in the middle. The CDR3 DNA reads TGTGCCAGCATCCTGAGGCTGCGGAACACTGAAGCTTTCTTT. This codes for CASILRLRNTEAFF.

This clonotype was picked up many times. The rearrangement links TRBV4-2 to TRBJ2-1, with D perhaps matching TRBD2 (6 bases). V lost 0 bases, J lost 7 bases, and 10 bases lay in between. CDR3 length: 14 residues. The germline CDR1 and CDR2 sequences are LGHNA and YNFKEQ. DNA for the CDR3: TGTGCCAGCAGCCAAGATTGGAGCGGGAATGAGCAGTTCTTC. It translates to CASSQDWSGNEQFF.